The clone carrying this T cell receptor (beta chain) was seen only a few times. The antigen is not known. This specimen comes from a study of blood T cells in healthy people across ages. Overall study findings and caveats: Strong correlation was found linking TCR beta diversity to naive T cell percentage.

A J-beta primer mix and a sample-barcoded 5' primer were used in a second PCR of roughly 6 to 11 cycles. TCRdb reanalysed the 5' RACE reads using MiXCR and keeps one entry per CDR3 protein. Of fewer than 700,000 distinct CDR3 sequences in the sample, 45% to 55% were seen once. Germline V CDR1 and CDR2: LGHDT, YNNKEL (reference sequence). The CDR3 is made up of 14 amino acids. Between the trimmed V and J ends, which lost 1 base and 0 bases, there was a span of 6 bases. Donation came from healthy Caucasian individuals in Russia who were aged 6 to 90. This chain links TRBV3-1 with TRBJ1-1; a possible D gene is TRBD1 (5 bases). This sequence was found in an elderly man in good health. Sequenced: blood. DNA for the CDR3: TGTGCCAGCAGCCAAGGGGGGGTGAACACTGAAGCTTTCTTT. The encoded protein is CASSQGGVNTEAFF.